The 23 T cell receptor beta chains listed next were all sequenced from one sample in a study of T cell responses to AZD1222 COVID-19 vaccine. TCRdb keeps only in-frame clones here, not all; method: immunoSEQ multiplex PCR. The sample shows under 200,000 clones, just over 90% of them seen only once. The sequencing used peripheral blood, collected on day 0 of AZD1222 vaccination. Receptor source: an adult in good health.

The rearrangement uses TRBV20-1 and TRBJ1-2; D is unresolved. Trimming removed 7 bases from V and 2 bases from J, with 8 bases in between. The CDR3 totals 11 residues. Germline V gene lookup returns CDR1 DFQATT and CDR2 SNEGSKA (reference sequence). The CDR3 spells CSVHQNYGYTF. CDR3 DNA sequence: TGCAGTGTTCATCAAAACTATGGCTACACCTTC.

The J gene is TRBJ1-5, the V gene TRBV24-1; unclear D gene. The V and J ends lost 0 bases and 0 bases respectively, with 17 bases between them. The CDR3 totals 19 residues. The germline gives CDR1 KGHDR, CDR2 SFDVKD. CDR3 bases: TGTGCCACCAGTGATTTGGTGGGTCGGGAACCTTATAGCAATCAGCCCCAGCATTTT. Amino acids: CATSDLVGREPYSNQPQHF.

The chain combines TRBV5-1 with TRBJ2-5; a possible D gene is TRBD1 (6 bases). The CDR3 is 14 residues long. Germline V gene data show CDR1 as SGHRS and CDR2 as YFSETQ. With 4 bases removed from V and 0 bases from J, the gap between germline ends came to 10 bases. In DNA form, the CDR3 reads TGCGCCAGCAGCCCTTGGACAGACCAAGAGACCCAGTACTTC. Its protein product is CASSPWTDQETQYF.

This chain uses TRBV2 with TRBJ1-2; 7 positions match TRBD1. Looked up from germline, CDR1 is SNHLY and CDR2 is FYNNEI. The trim removed 8 bases at V and 4 bases at J, leaving 7 bases unmatched. The CDR3 covers 13 residues. As DNA, the CDR3 is TGTGCCAGCCCGACGACAGGGCCCTATGGCTACACCTTC. It yields the protein CASPTTGPYGYTF. The complete variable domain, with remaining parts taken from reference TRBV2 and TRBJ1-2, reads EPEVTQTPSHQVTQMGQEVILRCVPISNHLYFYWYRQILGQKVEFLVSFYNNEISEKSEIFDDQFSVERPDGSNFTLKIRSTKLEDSAMYFCASPTTGPYGYTFGSGTRLTVV.

The table lists this clone with a few counts. J is TRBJ1-2 and V is TRBV25-1; 8 nucleotides agree with TRBD1. J lost 8 bases, V lost 1 base, and 3 bases had no gene match. CDR1 is MGHDK and CDR2 is SYGVNS in the germline V gene. This CDR3 is 13 amino acids long. For the CDR3, the DNA is TGTGCCAGCAGTGAATTTCAGGGGGCGGGCTACACCTTC. Its protein is CASSEFQGAGYTF.

The rearrangement uses TRBV28 and TRBJ2-7; no firm D call. Germline V gene sequence: CDR1 MDHEN, CDR2 SYDVKM. The CDR3 covers 11 residues. With 7 bases removed from V and 4 bases from J, the gap between germline ends came to 8 bases. The CDR3 protein is CASTEKYEQYF. As DNA, the CDR3 is TGTGCCAGCACGGAGAAGTACGAGCAGTACTTC.

The chain links TRBV7-8 to TRBJ1-2; possibly TRBD1 for D (5 bases). The V end lost 1 base, the J end lost 4 bases, and 16 bases lay between the germline ends. There are 16 residues in the CDR3. Germline CDR1 is SGHVS and CDR2 is FQNEAQ. The CDR3 spells CASSLVVTAIGYGYTF. CDR3 bases: TGTGCCAGCAGCTTAGTCGTGACAGCTATCGGCTATGGCTACACCTTC.

The chain couples TRBV3-1 (or the pseudogene TRBV3-2) to TRBJ1-4, with 10 bases fitting TRBD1. Germline-derived CDR1 and CDR2 are LGHDT and YNNKEL (reference sequence). This CDR3 has 15 amino acids. The ends lost 3 bases at V and 7 bases at J; junction bases unmatched: 5. The CDR3 is CASSQIGQGGEKLFF. The CDR3 DNA follows: TGTGCCAGCAGCCAGATAGGACAGGGGGGTGAAAAACTGTTTTTT.

V usage is TRBV20-1 and J usage is TRBJ2-3; D not resolved. This CDR3 is built from 11 residues. Germline CDR1 is DFQATT and CDR2 is SNEGSKA (reference sequence). Trimming took off 6 bases at V and 4 bases at J, with 8 bases between the two ends. The CDR3: CSAAPPDTQYF. CDR3 in DNA: TGCAGTGCCGCGCCCCCAGATACGCAGTATTTT.

The chain is built from TRBV11-3 and TRBJ1-6; D gene unclear. Trimming cost V 2 bases and J 5 bases, with 10 bases left between them. The germline V gene has CDR1 SGHNT and CDR2 YENEEA. The CDR3 runs 15 residues. CDR3 coding DNA: TGTGCCAGCAGCTTAATGGGGAGGAATAATTCACCCCTCCACTTT. Protein product: CASSLMGRNNSPLHF.

The chain is built from TRBV7-8 and TRBJ1-1; 8 bases agree with TRBD1. CDR1 SGHVS and CDR2 FQNEAQ come from the germline V gene. The V and J ends lost 4 bases and 4 bases, in that order; junction bases with no gene match: 8. The CDR3 loop spans 15 amino acids. The CDR3 loop reads CASSSTDRASTEAFF. CDR3 DNA: TGTGCCAGCAGCTCAACGGACAGGGCGAGCACTGAAGCTTTCTTT.

This chain connects TRBV5-1 to TRBJ1-5, with a tentative D call TRBD1 (5 bases). V was shortened by 2 bases and J by 7 bases, with 10 bases between the two germline ends. The CDR3 extends over 13 amino acids. The germline CDR1 and CDR2 sequences are SGHRS and YFSETQ. The CDR3 is CASSLGGDQPQHF. The CDR3 DNA reads TGCGCCAGCAGCTTAGGAGGGGACCAGCCCCAGCATTTT.

This sequence joins TRBV24-1 and TRBJ1-4; 7 bases align to TRBD1. J gave up 3 bases and V 4 bases, and 13 bases lay outside the gene matches. The V gene's germline CDR1 is KGHDR and CDR2 SFDVKD. The CDR3 is 18 amino acids. This CDR3 reads CATSDPATTGASNEKLFF. The DNA of the CDR3 is TGTGCCACCAGTGACCCAGCTACTACAGGGGCCTCTAATGAAAAACTGTTTTTT.

The rearrangement links TRBV18 to TRBJ1-6; D is unclear. Per germline, CDR1 KGHSH and CDR2 LQKENI. This CDR3 region has 15 residues. The V gene lost 0 bases and the J gene lost 7 bases, with 10 bases spanning the gap. The CDR3: CASSPPYAGNSPLHF. The DNA for the CDR3 is TGTGCCAGCTCACCACCATATGCGGGGAATTCACCCCTCCACTTT.

The genes are TRBV4-2 and TRBJ2-3; D unresolved. CDR1 and CDR2 (germline): LGHNA, YNFKEQ. V was trimmed by 4 bases and J by 6 bases, leaving 8 bases between them. The CDR3 is 12 residues long. The CDR3, as DNA: TGTGCCAGCAGCCTAGTCGGGGATACGCAGTATTTT. It codes for CASSLVGDTQYF.

This chain uses TRBV28 with TRBJ1-2; D is unresolved. This CDR3 is built from 12 residues. Per the germline V gene, CDR1 is MDHEN and CDR2 is SYDVKM. Trimming removed 4 bases from V and 8 bases from J, with 11 bases in between. In nucleotides, the CDR3 is TGTGCCAGCAGTTCCCCGGCTATGGGCTACACCTTC. Translation gives CASSSPAMGYTF.

The J gene is TRBJ2-5, the V gene TRBV30; D may match TRBD1 or TRBD2 (5 bases each). Trimming took 0 bases from V and 1 from J, leaving 6 bases between them. The germline CDR1 and CDR2 sequences are GTSNPN and SVGIG (reference sequence). CDR3 length: 13 amino acids. CDR3 in DNA: TGTGCCTGGAGTGTGGGACCCCAAGAGACCCAGTACTTC. It codes for CAWSVGPQETQYF.

The V gene is TRBV15, the J gene TRBJ1-5, with 8 bases aligning to TRBD1. The germline CDR1 and CDR2 sequences are LNHNV and YYDKDF (reference sequence). CDR3 size: 13 residues. V lost 1 base and J lost 12; bases outside the gene matches: 5. The CDR3 DNA is TGTGCCACCAGCAGAGGGCGGACAGGGCTCCAGCATTTT. Translating it yields CATSRGRTGLQHF.

V is TRBV7-3 and J is TRBJ1-6; no reliable D call. This CDR3 is built from 14 residues. CDR1 and CDR2 (germline): SGHTA, FQGTGA. Trimming pared 2 bases from V and 6 bases from J, leaving 8 bases between. The CDR3 DNA reads TGTGCCAGCAGCTTATTTGCGCGTAATTCACCCCTCCACTTT. Translating gives CASSLFARNSPLHF.

The V gene is TRBV19, the J gene TRBJ1-1, with 7 positions matching TRBD1. J gave up 11 bases and V 5 bases, and 8 bases lay outside the gene matches. The germline CDR1 and CDR2 sequences are LNHDA and SQIVND (reference sequence). This CDR3 spans 12 amino acids. The chain's CDR3 is CASSPTGQDAFF. DNA of the CDR3: TGTGCCAGTAGTCCGACAGGGCAGGATGCTTTCTTT.

CDR3 bases: TGTGCCAGCAGCTTGGTCGGGGCCAGGGGGCCGCCGAATGAAAAACTGTTTTTT. It yields the protein CASSLVGARGPPNEKLFF. The chain joins TRBV5-5 to TRBJ1-4; 8 bases map to TRBD1. CDR1 and CDR2 (germline): SGHKS, YYEKEE (reference sequence). The CDR3 runs to 18 residues. The V gene end was trimmed by 0 bases and the J gene end by 5 bases; junction bases not matched to a gene: 12.

The chain carries TRBV3-1 (or the pseudogene TRBV3-2) and TRBJ2-3, with 8 bases aligning to TRBD2. V trimming: 0 bases; J trimming: 5 bases; junction bases outside the gene matches: 13. Germline CDR1 and CDR2: LGHDT and YNNKEL (reference sequence). The CDR3 is made up of 18 amino acids. CDR3 in amino acids: CASSQELAEGGLGDTQYF. CDR3 sequence (DNA): TGTGCCAGCAGCCAAGAACTAGCGGAGGGGGGGTTGGGAGATACGCAGTATTTT.

This clone showed up just a few times. The rearrangement uses TRBV2 and TRBJ1-2; no clear D. CDR3 length equals 12 residues. The V and J ends lost 6 bases and 7 bases respectively, with 12 bases between them. Germline CDR1 and CDR2: SNHLY and FYNNEI. The CDR3 loop is CASSPSSGGYTF. The DNA of the CDR3 is TGTGCCAGCAGCCCTTCGTCGGGTGGCTACACCTTC.